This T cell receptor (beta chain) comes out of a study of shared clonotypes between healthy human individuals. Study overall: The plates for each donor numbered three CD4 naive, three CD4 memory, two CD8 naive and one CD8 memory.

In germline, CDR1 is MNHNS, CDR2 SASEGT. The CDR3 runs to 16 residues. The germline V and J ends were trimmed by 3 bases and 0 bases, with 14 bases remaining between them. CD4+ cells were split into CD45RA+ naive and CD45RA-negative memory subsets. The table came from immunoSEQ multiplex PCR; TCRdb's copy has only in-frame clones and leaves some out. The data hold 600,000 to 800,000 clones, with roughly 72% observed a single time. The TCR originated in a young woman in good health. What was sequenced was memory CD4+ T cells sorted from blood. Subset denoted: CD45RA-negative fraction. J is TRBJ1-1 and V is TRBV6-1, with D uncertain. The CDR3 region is CASSDGPRGVNTEAFF. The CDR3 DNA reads TGTGCCAGCAGTGATGGGCCCCGCGGTGTGAACACTGAAGCTTTCTTT.